This T cell receptor beta chain was retrieved from a study of OX40 agonist ivuxolimab in advanced cancers. As for the study in general: Previous treatment with anti-PD-1, anti-PD-L1 or anti-CTLA-4 therapy was allowed; about 44% had received some. Study-wide findings and caveats: At 0.1 to 3.0 mg/kg, CD4+ and CD8+ blood T cells expanded clonally by week 6. More expanded clones were found, on average, in CD8+ than in CD4+ T cells.

A remark on this clone: Its matching antigen is unknown.

Assay: immunoSEQ multiplex PCR; the TCRdb copy retains only in-frame clones and omits some. The data contain around 85,000 clones, about 89% of them singletons. CDR3 size: 15 residues. The V segment lost 1 base and the J segment 3 bases; nucleotides outside the gene matches: 5. The V gene's germline CDR1 is SGHTA and CDR2 FQGNSA. The sequence came from an adult with an advanced solid tumor such as melanoma, head and neck, liver or kidney cancer. The material sequenced was CD4+ or CD8+ T cells sorted from blood, taken in a trial of the OX40 agonist ivuxolimab. The gene calls are TRBV7-2 and TRBJ2-5, with 7 bases that match TRBD1. This chain's CDR3 is CASSLVGTEKETQYF. Here the CDR3 DNA reads TGTGCCAGCAGCTTAGTGGGGACAGAAAAAGAGACCCAGTACTTC.